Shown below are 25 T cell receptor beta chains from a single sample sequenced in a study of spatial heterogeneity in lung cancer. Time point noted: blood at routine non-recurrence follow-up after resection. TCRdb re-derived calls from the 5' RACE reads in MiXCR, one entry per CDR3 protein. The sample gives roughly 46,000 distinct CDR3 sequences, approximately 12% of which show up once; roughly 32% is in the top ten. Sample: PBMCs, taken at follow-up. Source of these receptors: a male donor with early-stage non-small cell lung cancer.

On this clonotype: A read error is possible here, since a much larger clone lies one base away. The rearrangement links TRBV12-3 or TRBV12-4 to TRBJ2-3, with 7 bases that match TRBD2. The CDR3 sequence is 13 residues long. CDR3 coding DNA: TGTGCCAACAGTCCGGGGGGTCCAGATACGCAGTATTTT. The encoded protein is CANSPGGPDTQYF.

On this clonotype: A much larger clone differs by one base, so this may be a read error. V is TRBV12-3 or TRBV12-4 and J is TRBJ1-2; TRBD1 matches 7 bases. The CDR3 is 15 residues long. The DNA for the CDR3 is TGTGTCAGCAGCACAAATTGGGACAGTGGTTTTGGCTACACCTTC. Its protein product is CVSSTNWDSGFGYTF.

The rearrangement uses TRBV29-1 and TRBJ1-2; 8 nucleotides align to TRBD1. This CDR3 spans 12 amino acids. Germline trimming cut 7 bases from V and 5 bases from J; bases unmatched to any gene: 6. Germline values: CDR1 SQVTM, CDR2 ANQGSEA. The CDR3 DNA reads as TGCAGCGCCGCGGACAGGGAGTATGGCTACACCTTC. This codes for CSAADREYGYTF.

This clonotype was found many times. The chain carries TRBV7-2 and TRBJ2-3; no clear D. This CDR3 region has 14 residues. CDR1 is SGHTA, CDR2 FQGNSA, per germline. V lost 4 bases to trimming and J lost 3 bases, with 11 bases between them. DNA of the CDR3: TGTGCCAGCAGCTCCCCCAGACCTACAGATACGCAGTATTTT. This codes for CASSSPRPTDTQYF. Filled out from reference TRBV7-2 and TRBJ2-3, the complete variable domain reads GAGVSQSPSNKVTEKGKDVELRCDPISGHTALYWYRQSLGQGLEFLIYFQGNSAPDKSGLPSDRFSAERTGGSVSTLTIQRTQQEDSAVYLCASSSPRPTDTQYFGPGTRLTVL.

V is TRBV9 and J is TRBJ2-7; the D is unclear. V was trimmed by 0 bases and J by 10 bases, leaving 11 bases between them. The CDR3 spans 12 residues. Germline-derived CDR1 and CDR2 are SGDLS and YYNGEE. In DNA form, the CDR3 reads TGTGCCAGCAGCGTAGGGCCAGGCAAACAGTACTTC. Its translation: CASSVGPGKQYF.

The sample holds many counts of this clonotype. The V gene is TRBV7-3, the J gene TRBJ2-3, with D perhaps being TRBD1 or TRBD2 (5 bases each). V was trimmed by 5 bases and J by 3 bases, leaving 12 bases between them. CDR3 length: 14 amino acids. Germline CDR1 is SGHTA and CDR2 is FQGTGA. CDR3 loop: CASSPRDGTDTQYF. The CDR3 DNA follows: TGTGCCAGCAGCCCCAGGGACGGAACAGATACGCAGTATTTT.

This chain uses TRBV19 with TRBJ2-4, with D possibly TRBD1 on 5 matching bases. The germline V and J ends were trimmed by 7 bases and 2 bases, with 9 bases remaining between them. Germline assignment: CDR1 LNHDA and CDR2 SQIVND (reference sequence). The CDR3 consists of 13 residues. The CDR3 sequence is CASKQGSKNIQYF. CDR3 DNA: TGTGCCAGTAAGCAGGGCTCCAAAAACATTCAGTACTTC.

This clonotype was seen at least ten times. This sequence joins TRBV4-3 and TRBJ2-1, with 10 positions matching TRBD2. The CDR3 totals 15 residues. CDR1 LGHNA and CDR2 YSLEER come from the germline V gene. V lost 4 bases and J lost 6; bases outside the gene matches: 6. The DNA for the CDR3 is TGCGCCAGCAGCCCTAGCGGGGGAGGGCCCAATGAGCAGTTCTTC. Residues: CASSPSGGGPNEQFF.

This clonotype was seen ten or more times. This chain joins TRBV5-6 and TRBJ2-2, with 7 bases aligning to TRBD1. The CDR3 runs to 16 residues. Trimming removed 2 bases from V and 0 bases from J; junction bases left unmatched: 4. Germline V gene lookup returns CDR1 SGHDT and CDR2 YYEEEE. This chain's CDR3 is CASSFEGAANTGELFF. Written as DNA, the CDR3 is TGTGCCAGCAGCTTCGAGGGGGCTGCGAACACCGGGGAGCTGTTTTTT.

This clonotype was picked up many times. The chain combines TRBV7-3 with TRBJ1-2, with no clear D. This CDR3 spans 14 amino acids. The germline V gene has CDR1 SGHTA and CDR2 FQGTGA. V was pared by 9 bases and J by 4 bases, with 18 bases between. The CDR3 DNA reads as TGTGCCAGTACACGACCACCCGCGCCCTATGGCTACACCTTC. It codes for CASTRPPAPYGYTF.

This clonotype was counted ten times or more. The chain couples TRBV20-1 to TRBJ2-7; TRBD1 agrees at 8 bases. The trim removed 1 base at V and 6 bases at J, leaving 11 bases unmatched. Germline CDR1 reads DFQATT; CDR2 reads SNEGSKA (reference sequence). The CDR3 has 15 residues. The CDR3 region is CSARAPGGGKPEQYF. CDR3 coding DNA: TGCAGTGCTAGAGCCCCAGGGGGCGGCAAGCCCGAGCAGTACTTC.

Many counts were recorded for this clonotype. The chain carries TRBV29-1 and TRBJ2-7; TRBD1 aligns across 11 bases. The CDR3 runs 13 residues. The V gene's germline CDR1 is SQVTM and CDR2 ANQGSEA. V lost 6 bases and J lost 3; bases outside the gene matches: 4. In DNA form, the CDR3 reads TGCAGCGTAGCCGGGACAGGGGGCTACGAGCAGTACTTC. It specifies CSVAGTGGYEQYF.

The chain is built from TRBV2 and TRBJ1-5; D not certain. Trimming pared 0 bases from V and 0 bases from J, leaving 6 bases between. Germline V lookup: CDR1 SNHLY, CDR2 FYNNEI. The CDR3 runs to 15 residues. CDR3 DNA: TGTGCCAGCAGTGAAGCCAGCTATAGCAATCAGCCCCAGCATTTT. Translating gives CASSEASYSNQPQHF. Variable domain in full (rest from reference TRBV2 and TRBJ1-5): EPEVTQTPSHQVTQMGQEVILRCVPISNHLYFYWYRQILGQKVEFLVSFYNNEISEKSEIFDDQFSVERPDGSNFTLKIRSTKLEDSAMYFCASSEASYSNQPQHFGDGTRLSIL.

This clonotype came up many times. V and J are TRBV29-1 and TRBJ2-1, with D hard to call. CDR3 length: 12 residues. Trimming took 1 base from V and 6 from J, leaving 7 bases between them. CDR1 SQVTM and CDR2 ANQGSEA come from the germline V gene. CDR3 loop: CSVEGTRNEQFF. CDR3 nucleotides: TGCAGCGTTGAAGGAACGCGCAATGAGCAGTTCTTC.

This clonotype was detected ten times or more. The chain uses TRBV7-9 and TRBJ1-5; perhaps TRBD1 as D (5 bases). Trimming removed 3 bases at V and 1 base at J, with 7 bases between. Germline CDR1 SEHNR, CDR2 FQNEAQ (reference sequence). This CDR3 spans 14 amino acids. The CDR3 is CASSFGASNQPQHF. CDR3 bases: TGTGCCAGCAGCTTCGGGGCGAGCAATCAGCCCCAGCATTTT.

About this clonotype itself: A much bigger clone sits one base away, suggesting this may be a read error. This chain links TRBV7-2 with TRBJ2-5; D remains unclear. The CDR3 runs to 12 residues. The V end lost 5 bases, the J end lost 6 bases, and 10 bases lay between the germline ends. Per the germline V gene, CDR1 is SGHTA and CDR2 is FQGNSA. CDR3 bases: TGTGCCAGCAGCCGATTAGGCAAGACCCAGTACTTC. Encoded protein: CASSRLGKTQYF.

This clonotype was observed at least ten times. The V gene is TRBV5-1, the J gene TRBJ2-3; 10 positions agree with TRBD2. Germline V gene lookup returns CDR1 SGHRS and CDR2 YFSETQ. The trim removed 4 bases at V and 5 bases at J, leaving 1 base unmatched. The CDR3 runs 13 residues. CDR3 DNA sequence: TGCGCCAGCAGCGGGACTAGCGAAGATACGCAGTATTTT. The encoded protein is CASSGTSEDTQYF.

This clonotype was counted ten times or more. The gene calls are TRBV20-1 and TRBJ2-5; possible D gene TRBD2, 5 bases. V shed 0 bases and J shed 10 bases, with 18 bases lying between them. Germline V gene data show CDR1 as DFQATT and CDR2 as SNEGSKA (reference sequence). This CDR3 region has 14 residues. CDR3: CSARDPKSLGGQYF. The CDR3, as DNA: TGCAGTGCTAGAGATCCCAAGAGCCTAGGAGGCCAGTACTTC.

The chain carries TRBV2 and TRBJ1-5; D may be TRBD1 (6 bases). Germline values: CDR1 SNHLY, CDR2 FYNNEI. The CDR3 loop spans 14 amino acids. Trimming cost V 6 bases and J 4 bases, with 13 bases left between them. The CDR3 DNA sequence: TGTGCCAGCAGCGACCGGGACAAAAATCAGCCCCAGCATTTT. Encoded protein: CASSDRDKNQPQHF.

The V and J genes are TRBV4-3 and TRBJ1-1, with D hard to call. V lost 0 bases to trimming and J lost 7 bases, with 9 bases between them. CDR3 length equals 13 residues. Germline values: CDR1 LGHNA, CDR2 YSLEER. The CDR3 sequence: CASSQDRWSEAFF. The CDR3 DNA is TGCGCCAGCAGCCAAGATCGGTGGAGTGAAGCTTTCTTT.

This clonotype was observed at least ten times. CDR3 amino acids: CASSYSVSYSGNTIYF. CDR3 in DNA: TGTGCCAGCAGTTACTCAGTGTCCTACTCTGGAAACACCATATATTTT. This chain links TRBV6-5 with TRBJ1-3; no definite D call. Germline V CDR1 and CDR2: MNHEY, SVGAGI. There are 16 residues in the CDR3. The V end was cut by 0 bases, the J end by 0 bases, with 9 bases between.

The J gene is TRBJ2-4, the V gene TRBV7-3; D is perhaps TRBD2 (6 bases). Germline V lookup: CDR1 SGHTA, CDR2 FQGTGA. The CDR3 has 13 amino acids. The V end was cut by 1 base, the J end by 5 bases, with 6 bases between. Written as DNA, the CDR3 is TGTGCCAGCAGCTTAAGGGGGGAAAACATTCAGTACTTC. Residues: CASSLRGENIQYF.

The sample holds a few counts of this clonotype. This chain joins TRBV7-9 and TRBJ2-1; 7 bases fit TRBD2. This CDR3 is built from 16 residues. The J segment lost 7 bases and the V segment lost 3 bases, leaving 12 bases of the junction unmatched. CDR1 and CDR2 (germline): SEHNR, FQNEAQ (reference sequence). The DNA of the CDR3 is TGTGCCAGCAGCTTTCCAACAGGCGGGGGAGGAAATGAGCAGTTCTTC. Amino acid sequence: CASSFPTGGGGNEQFF. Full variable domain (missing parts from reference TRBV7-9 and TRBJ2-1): DTGVSQNPRHKITKRGQNVTFRCDPISEHNRLYWYRQTLGQGPEFLTYFQNEAQLEKSRLLSDRFSAERPKGSFSTLEIQRTEQGDSAMYLCASSFPTGGGGNEQFFGPGTRLTVL.

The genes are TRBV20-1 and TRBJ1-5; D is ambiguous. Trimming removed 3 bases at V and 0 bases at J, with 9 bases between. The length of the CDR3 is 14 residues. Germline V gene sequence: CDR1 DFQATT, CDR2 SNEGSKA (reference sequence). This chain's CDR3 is CSASGSYSNQPQHF. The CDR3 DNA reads TGCAGTGCTAGTGGTAGTTATAGCAATCAGCCCCAGCATTTT.

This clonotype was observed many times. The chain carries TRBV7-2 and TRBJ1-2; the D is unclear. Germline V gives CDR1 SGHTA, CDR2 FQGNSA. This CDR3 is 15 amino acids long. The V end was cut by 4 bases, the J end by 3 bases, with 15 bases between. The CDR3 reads CASSSDRVRHYGYTF. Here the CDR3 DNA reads TGTGCCAGCAGCTCCGATAGAGTTAGGCACTATGGCTACACCTTC.